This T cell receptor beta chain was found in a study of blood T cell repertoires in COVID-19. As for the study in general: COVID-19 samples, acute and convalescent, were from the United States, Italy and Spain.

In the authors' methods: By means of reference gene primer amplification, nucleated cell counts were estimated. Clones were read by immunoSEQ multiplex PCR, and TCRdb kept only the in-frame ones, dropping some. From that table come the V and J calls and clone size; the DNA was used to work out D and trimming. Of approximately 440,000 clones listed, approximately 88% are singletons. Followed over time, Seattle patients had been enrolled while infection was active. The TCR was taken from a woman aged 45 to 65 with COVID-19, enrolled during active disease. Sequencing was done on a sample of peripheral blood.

The DNA for the CDR3 is TGTGCCAGCAGCTTAGATCAGGCCGGGAACCAGCCCCAGCATTTT. Translated: CASSLDQAGNQPQHF. The J gene is TRBJ1-5, the V gene TRBV11-2; D gene uncertain. The length of the CDR3 is 15 residues. Deletions cut 0 bases from V and 7 bases from J, with 13 bases between. CDR1 and CDR2 (germline): SGHAT, FQNNGV.